This is a list of T cell receptor beta chains from one sample in a study of shared clonotypes between healthy human individuals. Produced via immunoSEQ multiplex PCR; TCRdb's table is partial and in-frame only. This table holds around 700,000 clones, approximately 79% found once. The sequencing input was memory CD4+ T cells sorted from blood. The origin of the receptors is a woman in her thirties in good health. Each CDR3 is given without its conserved first and last residue. The order of the fields is clone size, J gene, V gene, CDR3 protein. Clone size appears in some rows only: once, few, many, or a class for an expanded clone.

>.|TRBJ2-5|TRBV7-2
ASSAHRGGETQY
>.|TRBJ2-4|TRBV13
ASSLGGAKNIQY
>.|TRBJ2-5|TRBV14
ASSRDLYQETQY
>.|TRBJ2-3|TRBV19
ASSMGKNTDTQY
>.|TRBJ2-3|TRBV5-1
ASSPATDTSTDTQY
>.|TRBJ2-2|TRBV9
ASSVAGTWAGELF
>.|TRBJ1-5|TRBV25-1
ASHSGASNQPQH
>.|TRBJ1-5|TRBV10-3
AISEFDRASNQPQH
>.|TRBJ2-2|TRBV13
ASSIRDRQTGELF
>.|TRBJ2-7|TRBV5-4
ASSRLGTGSSYEQY
>.|TRBJ1-1|TRBV15
ATSPGAEAF
>.|TRBJ2-1|TRBV15
ATSQPGLERNEQF
>.|TRBJ2-5|TRBV27
ASSLLAGGQETQY
>.|TRBJ2-2|TRBV14
ASSQVEAAYTGELF
>.|TRBJ2-7|TRBV6-5
ASSYSLGRIDYEQY
>.|TRBJ1-1|TRBV28
ASSLAGDFSEAF
>.|TRBJ2-7|TRBV6-1
ASHIPHSYEQY
>.|TRBJ2-3|TRBV30
AWSKGITDTQY
>.|TRBJ2-5|TRBV15
ATSARWETQY
>.|TRBJ1-2|TRBV6-1
ASIVDRRGIYGYT
>.|TRBJ2-7|TRBV5-1
ASSPGQAGYEQY
>few|TRBJ2-1|TRBV27
ASSFIAGGMNEQF
>.|TRBJ2-2|TRBV5-1
ASSLGPTKNTGELF
>few|TRBJ2-1|TRBV5-1
ASSQTSGSYNEQF
>.|.|TRBV30
AWSHLAGSLEQY
>.|TRBJ2-5|TRBV5-4
ASSADYRETQY
>.|TRBJ2-7|TRBV6-5
ASSQTGEGSYEQY
>.|TRBJ2-5|TRBV5-5
ASSLVALQETQY
>.|TRBJ2-5|TRBV7-3
ASSSGNQETQY
>few|TRBJ2-1|TRBV2
ASSSARVGEQF
>once|TRBJ2-1|TRBV19
ASKSGGPMNSYNEQF
>.|TRBJ1-2|TRBV5-1
ASSPEGTGVLN
>.|TRBJ2-1|TRBV28
ATYVSGSGNEQF
>.|TRBJ2-7|TRBV27
ASRPRGTRDYEQY
>.|TRBJ1-1|TRBV27
ASSRDRPMNTEAF
>.|TRBJ1-5|TRBV25-1
ASSESSQAHSNQPQH
>.|TRBJ2-2|TRBV7-9
ASSFSTVNTGELF
>.|TRBJ2-1|TRBV18
ASSRRLSGSNEQF
>.|TRBJ2-3|TRBV5-1
ASSASDRYYDTQY
>few|TRBJ2-5|TRBV7-2
ASSLGLLVQETQY
>.|TRBJ2-3|TRBV28
ASSLWSGRGATDTQY
>.|TRBJ1-1|TRBV4-1
ASSQEGSKRNTEAF
>once|TRBJ2-7|TRBV6-1
ASRVRAIDEQY
>.|TRBJ1-2|TRBV4-1
ASSQGQQGKYDGYT
>.|TRBJ1-6|TRBV5-4
ASSPTANYNSPLH
>once|TRBJ2-3|TRBV7-9
ASSARDRGLTDTQY
>few|TRBJ2-1|TRBV18
ASSPRRGNEQF
>.|TRBJ1-5|TRBV2
ASSESQPQH
>.|TRBJ2-7|TRBV28
ASSLGTVQYEQY
>once|TRBJ1-1|TRBV2
ASRQTEAF
>.|TRBJ2-7|TRBV20-1
SASPVTEQY
>.|TRBJ2-3|TRBV5-1
ASSFTVRNTQY
>.|TRBJ2-1|TRBV19
ASSTPGQGREDEQF
>.|TRBJ2-7|TRBV29-1
SVGPGTVSYEQY
>.|TRBJ1-4|TRBV18
ASSPLGGSDEKLF
>.|TRBJ1-1|TRBV28
ASSLSGIEAF
>.|TRBJ2-5|TRBV7-7
ASGAGLQETQY
>few|TRBJ1-5|TRBV18
ASSPTGYNQPQH
>.|TRBJ2-3|TRBV11-2
ASTSWAFTDTQY